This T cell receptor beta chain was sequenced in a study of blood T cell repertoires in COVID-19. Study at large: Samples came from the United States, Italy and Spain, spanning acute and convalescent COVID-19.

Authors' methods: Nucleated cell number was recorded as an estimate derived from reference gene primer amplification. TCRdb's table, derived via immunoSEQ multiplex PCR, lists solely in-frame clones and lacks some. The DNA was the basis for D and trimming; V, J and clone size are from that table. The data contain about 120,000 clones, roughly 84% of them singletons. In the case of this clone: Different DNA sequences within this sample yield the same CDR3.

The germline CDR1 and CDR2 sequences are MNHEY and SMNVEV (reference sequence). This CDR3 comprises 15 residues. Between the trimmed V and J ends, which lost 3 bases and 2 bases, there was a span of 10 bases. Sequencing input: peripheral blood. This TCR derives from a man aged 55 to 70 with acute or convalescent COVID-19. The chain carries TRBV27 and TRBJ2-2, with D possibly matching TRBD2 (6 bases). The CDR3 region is CASSLTGTNTGELFF. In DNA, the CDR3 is TGTGCCAGCAGTTTGACGGGGACTAACACCGGGGAGCTGTTTTTT.